The clone carrying this T cell receptor (beta chain) was seen a handful of times. Its antigen is unknown. These data belong to a study of T cell repertoires in cytomegalovirus infection. The overall study: From public TCR beta signatures came an indication of both CMV infection and matching HLA type. Notes on the study in general: Dominating the ex vivo response were TCR beta clonotypes that were CMV-specific and HLA-C-restricted. There were carriers of CMV plus the relevant HLA, and cumulative public TCR beta family frequency identified them.

MiXCR was run by TCRdb on the reads, yielding one entry per CDR3 protein. The sample comprises 200,000 to 250,000 distinct CDR3 sequences, roughly 20% of which are singletons, and roughly 18% rests with the top ten. CDR3 length equals 14 residues. Between the trimmed V and J ends, which lost 4 bases and 1 base, there was a span of 10 bases. In germline, CDR1 is MNHEY, CDR2 SMNVEV (reference sequence). This clonotype was sampled from a human donor in good health (CMV status not recorded). Some clones in this sample may be carry-over from other donors' samples. V usage is TRBV27 and J usage is TRBJ1-1; unclear D gene. Sequenced input: CD8+ T cells from PBMCs. The CDR3 DNA reads as TGTGCCAGCAGTTATTCCCTTCGGAACACTGAAGCTTTCTTT. Amino acid sequence: CASSYSLRNTEAFF.